These T cell receptor beta chains were read from a single sample in a study of blood T cell repertoires in COVID-19. Repertoires were generated with immunoSEQ multiplex PCR, while TCRdb's copy carries only in-frame clones and drops some. The sample has 150,000 to 200,000 clones; 89% are singletons. Sequencing used PBMCs or T cells enriched from blood (not recorded which). These receptors all stem from a woman in her thirties or forties with acute COVID-19. CDR3s include the opening cysteine and the closing phenylalanine or tryptophan. The order of the fields is J gene, D gene, V gene, clone size, CDR3 protein, CDR3 DNA. The D gene is left open where the match is weak. The size entry is marked missing in some rows and otherwise reads once, few, many or a size class.

TRBJ2-3	TRBD2	TRBV10-3	NA	CAISREGDTQYF	TGTGCCATCAGTCGGGAGGGAGATACGCAGTATTTT
TRBJ2-1	TRBD2	TRBV6-5	NA	CASSRTSGSYEQFF	TGTGCCAGCAGCCGGACTAGCGGGAGCTATGAGCAGTTCTTC
TRBJ2-1	TRBD1	TRBV7-6	NA	CASSLASGGQFNNEQFF	TGTGCCAGCAGCTTAGCTTCAGGGGGACAGTTCAACAATGAGCAGTTCTTC
TRBJ2-5	NA	TRBV30	NA	CAWSVRAGWQETQYF	TGTGCCTGGAGTGTAAGGGCAGGGTGGCAAGAGACCCAGTACTTC
TRBJ2-2	TRBD1	TRBV6-2/TRBV6-3	once	CASSDRGRGTGELFF	TGTGCCAGCAGTGACAGGGGAAGGGGCACCGGGGAGCTGTTTTTT
TRBJ2-1	NA	TRBV27	NA	CASSPVARSYNEQFF	TGTGCCAGCAGCCCCGTGGCCCGCTCCTACAATGAGCAGTTCTTC
TRBJ1-3	NA	TRBV6-5	few	CASSVVGGRKAIYF	TGTGCCAGCAGCGTCGTGGGGGGGCGAAAAGCCATATATTTT
TRBJ1-2	NA	TRBV2	NA	CASSEGEVYGYTF	TGTGCCAGCAGTGAAGGGGAGGTCTATGGCTACACCTTC
TRBJ2-3	TRBD1	TRBV10-3	NA	CAITQGTGETDTQYF	TGTGCCATCACCCAAGGGACAGGGGAAACAGATACGCAGTATTTT
TRBJ1-2	NA	TRBV5-1	NA	CASSLGDYRYGYTF	TGCGCCAGCAGCTTGGGGGACTACCGCTATGGCTACACCTTC
TRBJ2-3	TRBD1	TRBV7-9	once	CASSLTGVRTDTQYF	TGTGCCAGCAGCTTGACAGGGGTGAGGACAGATACGCAGTATTTT
TRBJ1-1	NA	TRBV28	NA	CASSSYSLGGTEAFF	TGTGCCAGCAGTTCATACAGCCTTGGAGGCACTGAAGCTTTCTTT
TRBJ1-5	TRBD1	TRBV19	NA	CASSSGGDRGQPQHF	TGTGCCAGTAGTTCGGGAGGGGACAGGGGTCAGCCCCAGCATTTT
TRBJ2-7	NA	TRBV7-2	NA	CASSSNYEQYF	TGTGCCAGCAGCTCCAACTACGAGCAGTACTTC
TRBJ1-4	TRBD1	TRBV11-2	NA	CASSLALRGTNEKLFF	TGTGCCAGCAGCTTAGCCCTCAGGGGGACTAATGAAAAACTGTTTTTT
TRBJ2-7	NA	TRBV10-3	NA	CAISESPDSYYEQYF	TGTGCCATCAGTGAGTCACCGGACTCATACTACGAGCAGTACTTC
TRBJ2-2	TRBD1	TRBV2	NA	CASSEGAGGSTGELFF	TGTGCCAGCAGTGAAGGGGCAGGGGGTTCCACCGGGGAGCTGTTTTTT
TRBJ2-7	TRBD2	TRBV5-1	NA	CASSQGLAGGEQYF	TGCGCCAGCAGCCAGGGACTAGCGGGCGGGGAGCAGTACTTC
TRBJ1-3	NA	TRBV28	once	CASTSLSGSGNTIYF	TGTGCCAGCACCTCCCTCAGCGGGTCCGGAAACACCATATATTTT
TRBJ1-1	TRBD1	TRBV9	NA	CASSVGLGTGGYTEAFF	TGTGCCAGCAGCGTAGGTCTCGGGACAGGGGGATACACTGAAGCTTTCTTT
TRBJ2-1	NA	TRBV7-3	once	CASSRDGFSYNEQFF	TGTGCCAGCAGTCGTGACGGGTTCTCCTACAATGAGCAGTTCTTC
TRBJ1-2	NA	TRBV28	NA	CASRGGQKYGYTF	TGTGCCAGCAGGGGCGGACAGAAGTATGGCTACACCTTC
TRBJ2-1	TRBD2	TRBV7-9	NA	CASSLQAASGVLEQFF	TGTGCCAGCAGCCTCCAGGCAGCTAGCGGGGTTCTTGAGCAGTTCTTC
TRBJ1-6	TRBD1	TRBV9	once	CASSNAGTGGASYNSPLHF	TGTGCCAGCAGCAACGCCGGGACAGGGGGCGCTTCCTATAATTCACCCCTCCACTTT
TRBJ2-2	NA	TRBV5-1	NA	CASSDKRQNTGELFF	TGCGCCAGCAGCGATAAGCGGCAGAACACCGGGGAGCTGTTTTTT
TRBJ1-4	NA	TRBV5-5	NA	CASSLFSGDEKLFF	TGTGCCAGCAGCTTGTTTTCAGGGGATGAAAAACTGTTTTTT
TRBJ1-2	TRBD1	TRBV27	NA	CASSRGSDRSYTF	TGTGCCAGCTCCAGGGGGTCCGATAGGAGCTACACCTTC
TRBJ2-7	TRBD2	TRBV7-2	NA	CASSLPSGRGGGSYEQYF	TGTGCCAGCAGCTTACCCAGCGGGAGAGGGGGTGGCTCCTACGAGCAGTACTTC
TRBJ2-7	TRBD2	TRBV28	NA	CASRGAGGTYEQYF	TGTGCCAGCAGGGGAGCGGGGGGAACCTACGAGCAGTACTTC
TRBJ1-2	NA	TRBV4-2	NA	CASRRGGNYGYTF	TGTGCCAGCAGAAGGGGGGGGAACTATGGCTACACCTTC
TRBJ2-1	NA	TRBV3-1/TRBV3-2	NA	CASSQDLGGPYNEQFF	TGTGCCAGCAGCCAAGATTTGGGGGGGCCCTACAATGAGCAGTTCTTC
TRBJ2-2	NA	TRBV19	NA	CASSGLRSTGKLFF	TGTGCCAGTAGCGGACTCCGGAGCACCGGGAAGCTGTTTTTT
TRBJ1-6	NA	TRBV19	NA	CASSSGITLNSPLHF	TGTGCCAGTAGTAGCGGAATCACCCTTAATTCACCCCTCCACTTT
TRBJ2-7	NA	TRBV19	few	CASSLIPGVKSSYEQYF	TGTGCCAGTAGTCTAATACCGGGGGTGAAGAGCTCCTACGAGCAGTACTTC
TRBJ2-5	TRBD2	TRBV7-2	NA	CASSLTPSAGVGTQYF	TGTGCCAGCAGCTTAACCCCCTCAGCGGGAGTGGGGACCCAGTACTTC
TRBJ2-1	NA	TRBV4-1	NA	CASSQETLVYNEQFF	TGCGCCAGCAGCCAAGAAACCCTAGTTTACAATGAGCAGTTCTTC
TRBJ2-7	NA	TRBV30	NA	CACEGGSYEQYF	TGTGCCTGCGAGGGGGGGTCCTACGAGCAGTACTTC
TRBJ1-6	NA	TRBV2	NA	CASSAGGLNSPLHF	TGTGCCAGCAGTGCTGGGGGACTAAATTCACCCCTCCACTTT
TRBJ1-5	TRBD1	TRBV27	NA	CASSRDRAWQPQHF	TGTGCCAGCAGCCGGGACAGGGCTTGGCAGCCCCAGCATTTT
TRBJ2-5	TRBD2	TRBV6-4	NA	CASRGLAGETQYF	TGTGCCAGCAGGGGACTAGCAGGGGAGACCCAGTACTTC
TRBJ1-4	NA	TRBV21-1	NA	CASSRTDTGCCEKLFF	TGTGCCAGCAGCAGAACTGACACAGGGTGTTGTGAAAAACTGTTTTTT
TRBJ2-2	TRBD1	TRBV29-1	NA	CSVSGTGKVNTGELFF	TGCAGCGTTTCGGGGACAGGGAAAGTGAACACCGGGGAGCTGTTTTTT
TRBJ2-7	TRBD2	TRBV29-1	few	CSVDTTSGGLYEQYF	TGCAGCGTGGATACGACTAGCGGGGGATTGTACGAGCAGTACTTC
TRBJ2-5	TRBD1	TRBV5-1	NA	CASSSLTGVETQYF	TGCGCCAGCAGCTCTCTGACAGGGGTGGAGACCCAGTACTTC
TRBJ2-7	NA	TRBV7-2	NA	CASSLEAGDHEQYF	TGTGCCAGCAGCTTAGAGGCAGGGGACCACGAGCAGTACTTC
TRBJ1-4	TRBD1	TRBV30	NA	CAWGQGSLLEKLFF	TGTGCCTGGGGACAGGGATCCCTTTTAGAAAAACTGTTTTTT
TRBJ1-5	NA	TRBV7-9	NA	CASSPTGGAVPQHF	TGTGCCAGCAGTCCTACGGGAGGAGCGGTGCCCCAGCATTTT
TRBJ2-2	TRBD2	TRBV6-2/TRBV6-3	NA	CASSYTPSGSLWTGELFF	TGTGCCAGCAGTTACACCCCTAGCGGGAGTCTTTGGACCGGGGAGCTGTTTTTT
TRBJ2-7	NA	TRBV2	NA	CASSGETSSYEQYF	TGTGCCAGCTCGGGGGAGACAAGCTCCTACGAGCAGTACTTC